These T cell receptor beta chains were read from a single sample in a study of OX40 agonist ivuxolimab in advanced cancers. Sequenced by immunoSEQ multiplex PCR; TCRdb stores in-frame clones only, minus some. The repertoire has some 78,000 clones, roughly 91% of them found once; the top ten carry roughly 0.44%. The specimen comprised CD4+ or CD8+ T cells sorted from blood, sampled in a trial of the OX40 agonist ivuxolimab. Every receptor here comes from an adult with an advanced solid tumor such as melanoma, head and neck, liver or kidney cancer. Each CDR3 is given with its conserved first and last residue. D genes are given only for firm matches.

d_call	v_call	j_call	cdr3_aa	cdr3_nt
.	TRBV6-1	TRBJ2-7	CASSWLFGEQYF	TGTGCCAGCAGTTGGCTTTTTGGCGAGCAGTACTTC
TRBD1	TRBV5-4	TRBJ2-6	CASSLRTGGSGANVLTF	TGTGCCAGCAGCCTAAGGACAGGTGGCTCTGGGGCCAACGTCCTGACTTTC
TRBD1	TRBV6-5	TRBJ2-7	CASSYSIGTDEQYF	TGTGCCAGCAGTTACTCGATTGGGACAGACGAGCAGTACTTC
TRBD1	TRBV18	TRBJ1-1	CASSGQTTEAFF	TGTGCCAGCTCGGGACAGACAACTGAAGCTTTCTTT
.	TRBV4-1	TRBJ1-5	CASSQRGGEPQHF	TGCGCCAGCAGCCAACGAGGGGGAGAGCCCCAGCATTTT
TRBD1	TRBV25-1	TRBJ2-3	CASSSPGTGTDTQYF	TGTGCCAGCAGTTCCCCCGGGACAGGGACAGATACGCAGTATTTT
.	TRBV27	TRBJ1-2	CASSFTGDGYTF	TGTGCCAGCAGTTTTACGGGGGATGGCTACACCTTC
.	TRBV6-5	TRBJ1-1	CASILMGTEAFF	TGTGCCAGCATACTCATGGGGACTGAAGCTTTCTTT
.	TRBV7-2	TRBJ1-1	CASSRRTAMNTEAFF	TGTGCCAGCAGCCGTCGGACAGCCATGAACACTGAAGCTTTCTTT
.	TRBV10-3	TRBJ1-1	CAISESASAGEAFF	TGTGCCATCAGTGAGTCGGCAAGCGCGGGTGAAGCTTTCTTT
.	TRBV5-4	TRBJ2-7	CASSPDRSSYEQYF	TGTGCCAGCAGCCCGGACCGAAGCTCCTACGAGCAGTACTTC
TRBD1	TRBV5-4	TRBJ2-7	CASSLGQGGKQYF	TGTGCCAGCAGCTTGGGACAGGGGGGTAAGCAGTACTTC
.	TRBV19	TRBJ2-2	CASSINRQGISASGNTGELFF	TGTGCCAGTAGTATAAATCGACAGGGGATATCGGCTAGCGGGAACACCGGGGAGCTGTTTTTT